The 8 T cell receptor beta chains reported below all come from one sample, sequenced in a study of cytomegalovirus exposure and HLA in healthy donors. Vbeta (60) and Jbeta (13) primers were used in the PCR. Clones were read by immunoSEQ multiplex PCR, and TCRdb kept only the in-frame ones, dropping some. The profile covers some 250,000 clones, with 82% appearing a single time and roughly 5% taken by the ten largest. The sequenced material came from PBMCs. The receptors here all came from a woman in her forties in good health and CMV-seropositive.

Here the CDR3 DNA reads TGCAGCGTCTGGACAGGGACCTACGAGCAGTACTTC. Its translation: CSVWTGTYEQYF. The chain carries TRBV29-1 and TRBJ2-7; TRBD1 aligns across 8 bases. Germline trimming cut 6 bases from V and 2 bases from J; bases unmatched to any gene: 3. Germline V gene lookup returns CDR1 SQVTM and CDR2 ANQGSEA. This CDR3 is built from 12 residues.

The gene calls are TRBV15 and TRBJ2-3, with a tentative D call TRBD2 (5 bases). V lost 1 base and J 3 bases, leaving 11 bases between the germline ends. CDR1 is LNHNV and CDR2 is YYDKDF in the germline V gene (reference sequence). The CDR3 covers 15 residues. The CDR3 reads CATSRVGGWTDTQYF. The CDR3 DNA reads as TGTGCCACCAGCAGAGTGGGCGGGTGGACAGATACGCAGTATTTT.

The V and J genes are TRBV13 and TRBJ1-1; 9 bases match TRBD1. The CDR3 has 16 amino acids. Trimming removed 5 bases from V and 5 bases from J; junction bases left unmatched: 12. Germline V lookup: CDR1 PRHDT, CDR2 FYEKMQ (reference sequence). The DNA of the CDR3 is TGTGCCAGCAGCAACAGGGGGCATTCGGGGGAGACTGAAGCTTTCTTT. It translates to CASSNRGHSGETEAFF.

Worth noting for this clone: An end of the junction does not agree with germline; a read error may underlie this. This chain links TRBV18 with TRBJ2-2; D is perhaps TRBD1 (5 bases). The length of the CDR3 is 13 residues. The germline gives CDR1 KGHSH, CDR2 LQKENI. CDR3 sequence (DNA): TGTGCCAGCTCCCCACCAAGCAGGGAAAAGCTGTTTTTT. Translated, it gives CASSPPSREKLFF.

The chain's CDR3 is CASIKGAFEQETQYF. The CDR3 DNA follows: TGTGCCAGCATCAAAGGGGCATTTGAACAAGAGACCCAGTACTTC. The V gene is TRBV6-6, the J gene TRBJ2-5, with D tentatively TRBD1 (5 bases). The CDR3 has 15 residues. CDR1 MNHNY and CDR2 SVGAGI come from the germline V gene (reference sequence). The V end was cut by 7 bases, the J end by 2 bases, with 17 bases between.

The table lists this clone with a few counts. The gene calls are TRBV4-3 and TRBJ2-1; D unresolved. Trimming left V 0 bases short and J 0 bases short, with 9 bases between. The CDR3 has 16 amino acids. CDR1 LGHNA and CDR2 YSLEER come from the germline V gene. The CDR3 nucleotides read TGCGCCAGCAGCCAAGATTGGAGCAGCTCCTACAATGAGCAGTTCTTC. Amino acid sequence: CASSQDWSSSYNEQFF.

The chain recombines TRBV14 with TRBJ1-2, with 7 bases matching TRBD1. The germline CDR1 and CDR2 sequences are SGHDN and FVKESK. Unmatched junction bases numbered 3, after V lost 1 base and J lost 4 bases. The CDR3 has 14 amino acids. The CDR3 spells CASSQAGGLYGYTF. The CDR3 coding sequence is TGTGCCAGCAGCCAAGCAGGGGGACTCTATGGCTACACCTTC.

The genes are TRBV19 and TRBJ1-1; D gene unclear. The V end was cut by 8 bases, the J end by 5 bases, with 12 bases between. Germline V gene data show CDR1 as LNHDA and CDR2 as SQIVND (reference sequence). The CDR3 extends over 12 amino acids. The CDR3 sequence is CASYRGRTEAFF. In DNA form, the CDR3 reads TGTGCCAGTTACCGGGGAAGGACTGAAGCTTTCTTT. Together with reference TRBV19 and TRBJ1-1, the CDR3 gives the full variable domain: DGGITQSPKYLFRKEGQNVTLSCEQNLNHDAMYWYRQDPGQGLRLIYYSQIVNDFQKGDIAEGYSVSREKKESFPLTVTSAQKNPTAFYLCASYRGRTEAFFGQGTRLTVV.